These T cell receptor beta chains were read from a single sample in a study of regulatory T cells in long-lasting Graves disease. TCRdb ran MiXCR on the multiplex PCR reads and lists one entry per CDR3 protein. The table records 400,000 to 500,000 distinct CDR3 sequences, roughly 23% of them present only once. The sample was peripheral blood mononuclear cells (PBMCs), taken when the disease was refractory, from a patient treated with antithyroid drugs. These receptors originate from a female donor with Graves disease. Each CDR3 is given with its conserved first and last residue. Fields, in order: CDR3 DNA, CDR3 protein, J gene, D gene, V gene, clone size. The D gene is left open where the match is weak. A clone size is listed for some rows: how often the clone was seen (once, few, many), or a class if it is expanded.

TGTGCCACCAGCAGAACCCGCTCTAAGTCAGATACGCAGTATTTT,CATSRTRSKSDTQYF,TRBJ2-3,NA,TRBV15,NA
TGTGCCAGCAGTTCATCAGCGGGAGGGGGGAAAACCGGGGAGCTGTTTTTT,CASSSSAGGGKTGELFF,TRBJ2-2,TRBD2,TRBV28,NA
TGCAGTGCTAGAGATAGCCTAGCGGGCGGACGGGGGGAGACCCAGTACTTC,CSARDSLAGGRGETQYF,TRBJ2-5,TRBD2,TRBV20-1,NA
TGTGCCAGCACCGAGCCGTGGACAGGAGAGACCCAGTACTTC,CASTEPWTGETQYF,TRBJ2-5,TRBD1,TRBV2,many
TGTGCCAGCACCGACGCCCAGGGGTTGAACACTGAAGCTTTCTTT,CASTDAQGLNTEAFF,TRBJ1-1,NA,TRBV6-1,many
TGTGCCAGCAGCTATGAGGGGGGCTGGCGGGAGATTGGAGCCAAAAACATTCAGTACTTC,CASSYEGGWREIGAKNIQYF,TRBJ2-4,NA,TRBV7-2,few
TGTGCCACCAGCGACCCCCGGGACAGGGTGGACAGCAATCAGCCCCAGCATTTT,CATSDPRDRVDSNQPQHF,TRBJ1-5,TRBD1,TRBV15,many
TGTGCCAGCAGTAATCCCGTCAGGGATAACGACAATGAGCAGTTCTTC,CASSNPVRDNDNEQFF,TRBJ2-1,NA,TRBV7-9,NA
TGTGCCATCAGTGGATTGGGGGCGAACACCGGGGAGCTGTTTTTT,CAISGLGANTGELFF,TRBJ2-2,NA,TRBV10-3,many
TGCAGTGCTAACGGAGACCGGACCAGCTCCTACGAGCAGTACTTC,CSANGDRTSSYEQYF,TRBJ2-7,NA,TRBV20-1,few
TGCAGTGTACAGGGGAGCCCCCCCCGGATGACCCAGTACTTC,CSVQGSPPRMTQYF,TRBJ2-5,TRBD1,TRBV20-1,few
TGTGCCAGCAGTTTATTAGCAGAAGATGGAGAGACCCAGTACTTC,CASSLLAEDGETQYF,TRBJ2-5,NA,TRBV27,many
TGTGCCAGCAGCTTGGCCAGAAGACAGGGGGCCTACGAGCAGTACTTC,CASSLARRQGAYEQYF,TRBJ2-7,TRBD1,TRBV5-5,NA
TGCAGCGTTACTAGCGGGAGCCCCGGGTACGAGCAGTACTTC,CSVTSGSPGYEQYF,TRBJ2-7,TRBD2,TRBV29-1,NA
TGCAGTGCTAGAGAGGCGGACGAGCAGTACTTC,CSAREADEQYF,TRBJ2-7,NA,TRBV20-1,few